This TCR beta chain was sequenced in a study of T cells in Graves' hyperthyroidism and ophthalmopathy. Study-level information: Prior to any treatment, at the point of initial diagnosis, peripheral blood was collected.

This clonotype appeared many times. Antigen: not known. Findings and limits, study-wide: It was a median around 6 months before onset that the model predicted ophthalmopathy. Most thyroid clonotypes with frequency above 0.001 were detected in blood.

If no ophthalmopathy progression occurred within 18 months, Graves' hyperthyroidism was stable. This CDR3 has 15 residues. Trimming took off 2 bases at V and 7 bases at J, with 12 bases between the two ends. The germline gives CDR1 SNHLY, CDR2 FYNNEI. It was RNA transcripts that yielded the amplified TCR beta CDR3 regions. The study used the HTBI primer set for a first-round RT-PCR of the TCR CDR3. TCRdb re-derived calls from the multiplex PCR reads in MiXCR, one entry per CDR3 protein. The sample yields hundreds of thousands of distinct CDR3 sequences, 13% seen once. Sample: blood. The chain joins TRBV2 to TRBJ1-6; D is ambiguous. The clonotype originates from a young woman with Graves' hyperthyroidism. CDR3 sequence reads: CASSESLGDNSPLHF. CDR3 bases: TGTGCCAGCAGTGAAAGTCTGGGAGACAATTCACCCCTCCACTTT.